The TCR beta chain under discussion was sequenced for a study of shared clonotypes between healthy human individuals. Regarding the study as a whole: Investigators collected only blood, and repertoires in tissues likely differ.

About this clone itself: Its target is not known.

Germline assignment: CDR1 MNHNY and CDR2 SVGAGI (reference sequence). The CDR3 is 14 residues long. V lost 7 bases to trimming and J lost 6 bases; unmatched junction nucleotides: 7. Repertoires were generated with immunoSEQ multiplex PCR, while TCRdb's copy carries only in-frame clones and drops some. Of over 2 million clones in the sample, 90% to 95% were seen once. Sequenced material: naive CD4+ T cells sorted from blood. Subset of the sample: CD45RA+ positively selected. V gene TRBV6-6 combines with J gene TRBJ2-2, with TRBD1 matching over 8 bases. The sequence derives from a man aged 18 to 35 in good health. DNA of the CDR3: TGTGCCAGCATTAAACAGGGGGGAGCCGGGGAGCTGTTTTTT. Translation: CASIKQGGAGELFF.